A single sample gave rise to the 30 T cell receptor beta chains below, sequenced in a study of circulating and synovial CD4+ cells in juvenile arthritis. TCRdb keeps only in-frame clones here, not all; method: immunoSEQ multiplex PCR. The sample has 39,000 or so clones, just under 95% seen once; the top ten hold less than 0.8%. The sequencing input was CD4+ T cells from blood. All receptors come from a human donor with juvenile idiopathic arthritis.

The rearrangement uses TRBV5-4 and TRBJ2-5, with TRBD1 matching 9 bases. Germline-derived CDR1 and CDR2 are SGHNT and YYREEE (reference sequence). The CDR3 consists of 15 residues. Trimming removed 4 bases from V and 4 bases from J; junction bases left unmatched: 8. The CDR3 loop is CASSRTTGGGETQYF. For the CDR3, the DNA is TGTGCCAGCAGCCGCACCACAGGGGGCGGAGAGACCCAGTACTTC.

The chain carries TRBV11-3 and TRBJ2-7, with no clear D. The CDR3 runs 12 residues. V lost 8 bases to trimming and J lost 6 bases, with 14 bases between them. CDR1 and CDR2 (germline): SGHNT, YENEEA. The DNA of the CDR3 is TGTGCCAGCTCGGGTCCTGAGAGCGAGCAGTACTTC. Translating gives CASSGPESEQYF.

This chain uses TRBV18 with TRBJ2-3; 7 bases align to TRBD1. Trimming at V came to 3 bases and at J to 1 base, leaving 7 bases not matched to a gene. The CDR3 totals 16 residues. CDR1 and CDR2 (germline): KGHSH, LQKENI. CDR3 sequence (DNA): TGTGCCAGCTCACCGGGACAGCCGAGGGGCACAGATACGCAGTATTTT. It specifies CASSPGQPRGTDTQYF.

The chain has TRBV5-4 and TRBJ2-5, with D possibly matching TRBD2 (6 bases). The CDR3 covers 15 residues. Germline assignment: CDR1 SGHNT and CDR2 YYREEE (reference sequence). Trimming shortened V by 3 bases and J by 3 bases, and 15 bases separated the two germline ends. In DNA, the CDR3 is TGTGCCAGCAGCTCCCCGGAGGGAGCGGAAGAGACCCAGTACTTC. It encodes CASSSPEGAEETQYF.

J is TRBJ2-7 and V is TRBV5-6, with 10 bases that match TRBD2. The germline V gene encodes CDR1 SGHDT and CDR2 YYEEEE. J was trimmed by 3 bases and V by 5 bases; bases with no gene match: 2. The CDR3 is 13 residues long. The CDR3 sequence is CASRLAGFYEQYF. The CDR3 region has the DNA TGTGCCAGCAGACTAGCGGGGTTCTACGAGCAGTACTTC.

The chain has TRBV5-8 and TRBJ2-1; 11 bases fit TRBD2. The germline CDR1 and CDR2 sequences are SGHTS and YDEGEE. The CDR3 has 17 residues. V lost 0 bases and J lost 7; bases outside the gene matches: 9. The CDR3 loop reads CASSLGRLAGGRNEQFF. Written as DNA, the CDR3 is TGTGCCAGCAGCTTGGGACGGTTAGCGGGGGGGCGGAATGAGCAGTTCTTC.

The rearrangement joins TRBV2 to TRBJ2-3; D perhaps matches TRBD2 (8 bases). Trimming took 8 bases from V and 3 from J, leaving 15 bases between them. CDR3 length equals 14 residues. The V gene's germline CDR1 is SNHLY and CDR2 FYNNEI. The CDR3 sequence is CASLAGQSTDTQYF. The CDR3 DNA follows: TGTGCCAGCTTAGCGGGACAGTCTACAGATACGCAGTATTTT.

The chain joins TRBV27 to TRBJ2-7; D possibly corresponds to TRBD1 (6 bases). CDR1 and CDR2 from the germline V gene are MNHEY and SMNVEV (reference sequence). V was clipped by 8 bases and J by 2 bases, with 16 bases between them. CDR3 size: 14 residues. The CDR3 is CASGMGQGTYEQYF. In DNA form, the CDR3 reads TGTGCCAGCGGCATGGGGCAGGGGACCTACGAGCAGTACTTC.

With regard to this clone: This specimen includes other DNA sequences encoding the same CDR3. The rearrangement links TRBV5-4 to TRBJ1-1, with TRBD1 identical over 7 bases. With 2 bases clipped from V and 1 base from J, the junction kept 2 bases outside the gene matches. The length of the CDR3 is 14 residues. CDR1 and CDR2 from the germline V gene are SGHNT and YYREEE (reference sequence). The CDR3 reads CASSFPGGNTEAFF. In DNA form, the CDR3 reads TGTGCCAGCAGCTTCCCAGGGGGGAACACTGAAGCTTTCTTT.

The chain recombines TRBV5-1 with TRBJ2-2, with 9 bases that match TRBD2. This CDR3 comprises 16 residues. J gave up 6 bases and V 4 bases, and 10 bases lay outside the gene matches. Germline V gene lookup returns CDR1 SGHRS and CDR2 YFSETQ. The CDR3 DNA reads as TGCGCCAGCAGCCCCCGTGGTAGCGGGGGCCCCGGGGAGCTGTTTTTT. Translating it yields CASSPRGSGGPGELFF.

Turning to this clone: Other DNA sequences in the same sample also yield this CDR3. The CDR3 here is CAIRQGPNSPLHF. CDR3 DNA: TGTGCCATCAGACAGGGTCCTAATTCACCCCTCCACTTT. The chain links TRBV10-3 to TRBJ1-6; D may be TRBD1 (6 bases). Germline V CDR1 and CDR2: ENHRY, SYGVKD. This CDR3 has 13 amino acids. V was pared by 6 bases and J by 6 bases, with 9 bases between.

The V and J genes are TRBV15 and TRBJ2-7; maybe TRBD2 (5 bases). Between the trimmed V and J ends, which lost 0 bases and 6 bases, there was a span of 12 bases. The length of the CDR3 is 14 residues. Germline CDR1 reads LNHNV; CDR2 reads YYDKDF (reference sequence). CDR3 coding DNA: TGTGCCACCAGCAGAGATACAAGCGGAGGCGAGCAGTACTTC. Protein sequence: CATSRDTSGGEQYF.

For this clone: Sequence at one end of the junction differs from germline and may be a read error. Other DNA sequences in this sample translate to the same CDR3. This rearrangement joins TRBV6-6 to TRBJ1-6; 9 positions agree with TRBD1. From germline, CDR1 is MNHNY and CDR2 SVGAGI (reference sequence). CDR3 length: 15 amino acids. As DNA, the CDR3 is TGTGCCAGCAGTCAAGGGGACAGGGCTAATTCCCCCCTCCACTTT. It yields the protein CASSQGDRANSPLHF.

This chain joins TRBV5-1 and TRBJ1-1, with D possibly matching TRBD1 (5 bases). The CDR3 extends over 12 amino acids. Per the germline V gene, CDR1 is SGHRS and CDR2 is YFSETQ. V lost 4 bases and J lost 5, with 9 bases in between. CDR3: CASSNQGTEAFF. CDR3 coding DNA: TGCGCCAGCAGCAATCAGGGAACTGAAGCTTTCTTT.

This sequence joins TRBV19 and TRBJ2-5, with TRBD2 as a possible D gene (6 bases). The CDR3 is 15 amino acids. Trimming left V 1 base short and J 4 bases short, with 13 bases between. Germline-derived CDR1 and CDR2 are LNHDA and SQIVND (reference sequence). The CDR3 spells CASSIGVLGGETQYF. Here the CDR3 DNA reads TGTGCCAGTAGTATAGGAGTTTTGGGAGGAGAGACCCAGTACTTC.

V gene TRBV7-9 combines with J gene TRBJ2-7; 10 bases fit TRBD2. CDR1 is SEHNR, CDR2 FQNEAQ, per germline (reference sequence). The J segment lost 5 bases and the V segment lost 5 bases, leaving 6 bases of the junction unmatched. CDR3 length: 14 amino acids. The CDR3: CASSERGGRNEQYF. The CDR3 DNA reads TGTGCCAGCAGCGAGCGGGGGGGCCGCAACGAGCAGTACTTC.

The genes are TRBV21-1 and TRBJ2-7; TRBD2, the D gene given by the table, was not confirmed from the DNA. TRBV21-1 is a pseudogene. This CDR3 region has 17 residues. As DNA, the CDR3 is TGTGCCAGCAGCTCGGGGGTCGCGTTGGAATCTACCTACGAGCAGTACTTC. It translates to CASSSGVALESTYEQYF.

This clone showed up just once. The rearrangement joins TRBV29-1 to TRBJ1-2; a weak D match, TRBD1 (6 bases). Trimming removed 5 bases from V and 8 bases from J, with 15 bases in between. Germline-derived CDR1 and CDR2 are SQVTM and ANQGSEA. The CDR3 spans 12 residues. CDR3 amino acids: CSVLGGAEGYTF. The CDR3 DNA sequence: TGCAGCGTTTTAGGGGGGGCTGAAGGCTACACCTTC.

Note on this clone: The junction and the germline gene differ at one end; a read error may be behind it. The sample holds other DNA sequences that translate to the same CDR3. J is TRBJ1-6 and V is TRBV28, with 7 bases identical to TRBD1. CDR3 length: 15 residues. Germline V gene lookup returns CDR1 MDHEN and CDR2 SYDVKM. The CDR3 here is CASSLEGANNSPLHF. In nucleotides, the CDR3 is TGTGCCAGCAGTTTAGAGGGGGCGAATAATTCCCCCCTCCACTTT.

V is TRBV18 and J is TRBJ2-7; no firm D call. V shed 3 bases and J shed 0 bases, with 9 bases lying between them. Germline CDR1 reads KGHSH; CDR2 reads LQKENI. This CDR3 contains 14 residues. In DNA form, the CDR3 reads TGTGCCAGCTCACCTTCACAGAACTCCTACGAGCAGTACTTC. Translation: CASSPSQNSYEQYF. The entire variable domain, with the rest obtained from reference TRBV18 and TRBJ2-7, is as follows: NAGVMQNPRHLVRRRGQEARLRCSPMKGHSHVYWYRQLPEEGLKFMVYLQKENIIDESGMPKERFSAEFPKEGPSILRIQQVVRGDSAAYFCASSPSQNSYEQYFGPGTRLTVT.

A remark on this clone: At the DNA level, this CDR3 is encoded by other sequences in the same sample as well. The rearrangement links TRBV18 to TRBJ1-2; D is undetermined. The CDR3 covers 13 residues. Per the germline V gene, CDR1 is KGHSH and CDR2 is LQKENI. Trimming left V 0 bases short and J 8 bases short, with 10 bases between. The CDR3 nucleotides are TGTGCCAGCTCACCACCGGGCGCCGACGGCTACACCTTC. Translated, it gives CASSPPGADGYTF.

This sequence joins TRBV15 and TRBJ1-1; weak D call: TRBD1 (5 bases). CDR1 is LNHNV, CDR2 YYDKDF, per germline (reference sequence). The ends were cut back, 4 bases at V and 4 bases at J, with 10 bases in the middle. CDR3 length: 13 residues. In DNA, the CDR3 is TGTGCCACCAGCATATCGGGGGGCACTGAAGCTTTCTTT. It yields the protein CATSISGGTEAFF.

Turning to this clone: Other DNA sequences in the sample encode the same CDR3. This chain connects TRBV9 to TRBJ2-7; maybe TRBD1 (6 bases). Trimming pared 3 bases from V and 3 bases from J, leaving 22 bases between. This CDR3 spans 17 amino acids. Germline CDR1 SGDLS, CDR2 YYNGEE. The DNA for the CDR3 is TGTGCCAGCAGCGCGAGCGTGCCGGGACAAGGTTTCTACGAGCAGTACTTC. The encoded protein is CASSASVPGQGFYEQYF.

The chain joins TRBV5-1 to TRBJ2-3; the match to TRBD2 covers 9 bases. The ends lost 4 bases at V and 11 bases at J; junction bases unmatched: 20. Germline V CDR1 and CDR2: SGHRS, YFSETQ. This CDR3 is built from 17 residues. In DNA, the CDR3 is TGCGCCAGCAGCCCTACTGGACTAGCGTCACCGGTTGTTGAGCAGTATTTT. Its translation is CASSPTGLASPVVEQYF.

CDR3: CASSQPDRKGETQYF. CDR3 DNA sequence: TGTGCCAGCAGCCAACCGGACAGGAAGGGGGAGACCCAGTACTTC. The gene calls are TRBV4-2 and TRBJ2-5; 7 bases map to TRBD1. CDR3 size: 15 residues. The junction had 8 bases not matched to a gene; V was cut back by 2 bases and J by 5 bases. Germline CDR1 and CDR2: LGHNA and YNFKEQ.

The chain links TRBV6-5 to TRBJ1-1, with 7 bases aligning to TRBD1. This CDR3 has 15 amino acids. Germline V lookup: CDR1 MNHEY, CDR2 SVGAGI. The junction had 5 bases not matched to a gene; V was cut back by 2 bases and J by 2 bases. CDR3 protein: CASSYRTGTNTEAFF. The CDR3 DNA is TGTGCCAGCAGTTACAGGACAGGAACAAACACTGAAGCTTTCTTT.

V and J are TRBV30 and TRBJ1-1, with 8 nucleotides matching TRBD1. CDR1 and CDR2 from the germline V gene are GTSNPN and SVGIG (reference sequence). The CDR3 has 12 residues. J gave up 3 bases and V 5 bases, and 2 bases lay outside the gene matches. CDR3 DNA sequence: TGTGCCTGGGACAGGGGCCACACTGAAGCTTTCTTT. Translated, it gives CAWDRGHTEAFF.

This chain connects TRBV6-4 to TRBJ2-2; the D gene is possibly TRBD1 (6 bases). V gave up 2 bases and J gave up 6 bases, with 13 bases separating them. The length of the CDR3 is 15 residues. Germline V gene sequence: CDR1 MRHNA, CDR2 SNTAGT. This CDR3 is CASSDQGLSAGELFF. In nucleotides, the CDR3 is TGTGCCAGCAGTGACCAGGGGCTTAGTGCCGGGGAGCTGTTTTTT.

Worth noting for this clone: One junction end does not reproduce the germline sequence, and a read error may be involved. The rearrangement joins TRBV5-6 to TRBJ1-3, with 7 bases that match TRBD1. CDR1 SGHDT and CDR2 YYEEEE come from the germline V gene. This CDR3 region has 17 residues. Here the CDR3 reads CASSLGTERFSGNTIYF. CDR3 nucleotides: TGTGCCAGCAGTTTGGGGACAGAGCGTTTCTCTGGAAACACCATATATTTT.

The chain couples TRBV7-9 to TRBJ2-3, with 7 bases matching TRBD2. This CDR3 spans 16 amino acids. V lost 5 bases to trimming and J lost 5 bases; unmatched junction nucleotides: 13. Germline CDR1 SEHNR, CDR2 FQNEAQ (reference sequence). In DNA form, the CDR3 reads TGTGCCAGCAGCCCCCTAGGAGGGACTATTCGAGATACGCAGTATTTT. Residues: CASSPLGGTIRDTQYF.